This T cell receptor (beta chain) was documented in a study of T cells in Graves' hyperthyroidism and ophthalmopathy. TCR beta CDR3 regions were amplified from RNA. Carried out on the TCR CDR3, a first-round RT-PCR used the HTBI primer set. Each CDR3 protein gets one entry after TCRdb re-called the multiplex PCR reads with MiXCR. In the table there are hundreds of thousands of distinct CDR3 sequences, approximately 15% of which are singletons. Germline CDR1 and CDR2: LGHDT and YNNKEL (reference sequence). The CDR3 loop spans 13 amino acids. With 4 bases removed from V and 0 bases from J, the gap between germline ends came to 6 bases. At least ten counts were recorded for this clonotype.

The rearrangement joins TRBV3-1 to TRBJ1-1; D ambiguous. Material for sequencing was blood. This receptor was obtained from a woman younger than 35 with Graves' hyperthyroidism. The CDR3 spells CASSRDMNTEAFF. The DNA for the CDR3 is TGTGCCAGCAGCCGAGACATGAACACTGAAGCTTTCTTT.